These 18 T cell receptor beta chains were sequenced from one sample in a study of glioma-infiltrating T cells after dendritic cell vaccination (dated by TCRdb to 2015 to 2016). The library was built by means of the immunoSEQ multiplex PCR assay. Held by TCRdb, this immuneACCESS table contains in-frame sequences only and omits some clones. Under half of the omission traces to an unresolved V gene where checked; the cause of the rest is unknown. For this sample there are approximately 100,000 clones; over 60% appear just once. The leading ten clones occupy roughly 5.7% of the sample. The sequences come from blood, collected before dendritic cell vaccination. The origin of the receptors is a human donor with glioblastoma.

The V gene is TRBV5-6, the J gene TRBJ2-7; maybe TRBD2 (6 bases). Trimming took off 4 bases at V and 3 bases at J, with 14 bases between the two ends. CDR1 is SGHDT, CDR2 YYEEEE, per germline. The CDR3 totals 14 residues. This CDR3 reads CASSPGVIRYEQYF. DNA for the CDR3: TGTGCCAGCAGCCCGGGGGTTATACGCTACGAGCAGTACTTC.

The chain uses TRBV18 and TRBJ2-6; 7 bases fit TRBD1. The germline CDR1 and CDR2 sequences are KGHSH and LQKENI. The CDR3 sequence is 17 residues long. The junction had 8 bases not matched to a gene; V was cut back by 6 bases and J by 0 bases. The CDR3 loop reads CASSPGTANSGANVLTF. CDR3 coding DNA: TGTGCCAGCTCCCCTGGGACAGCAAACTCTGGGGCCAACGTCCTGACTTTC.

The J gene is TRBJ1-6, the V gene TRBV11-2; D not certain. V dropped 3 bases and J dropped 8 bases, with 8 bases sitting between them. This CDR3 has 13 amino acids. Germline V gene sequence: CDR1 SGHAT, CDR2 FQNNGV. CDR3 nucleotides: TGTGCCAGCAGCTTGGAAGGAGATTCACCCCTCCACTTT. Translation: CASSLEGDSPLHF.

The chain employs TRBV27 and TRBJ1-4; a weak D match, TRBD1 (5 bases). V was pared by 6 bases and J by 3 bases, with 8 bases between. Looked up from germline, CDR1 is MNHEY and CDR2 is SMNVEV (reference sequence). This CDR3 has 13 amino acids. CDR3 sequence (DNA): TGTGCCAGCAGGCGACAGTCTAATGAAAAACTGTTTTTT. Translation: CASRRQSNEKLFF. The full variable domain, rest sourced from reference TRBV27 and TRBJ1-4, is EAQVTQNPRYLITVTGKKLTVTCSQNMNHEYMSWYRQDPGLGLRQIYYSMNVEVTDKGDVPEGYKVSRKEKRNFPLILESPSPNQTSLYFCASRRQSNEKLFFGSGTQLSVL.

This chain joins TRBV10-2 and TRBJ2-5, with TRBD2 as a possible D gene (7 bases). The V end lost 9 bases, the J end lost 1 base, and 18 bases lay between the germline ends. There are 15 residues in the CDR3. Germline values: CDR1 WSHSY, CDR2 SAAADI. Here the CDR3 DNA reads TGCGCCAGTGGAGGCGCGGGGGCGGTCCAAGAGACCCAGTACTTC. As protein: CASGGAGAVQETQYF.

The genes are TRBV30 and TRBJ1-4; D might be TRBD1 (5 bases). Trimming left V 0 bases short and J 4 bases short, with 12 bases between. Germline CDR1 is GTSNPN and CDR2 is SVGIG (reference sequence). The CDR3 has 15 amino acids. The CDR3 sequence: CAWSVRGNYNEKLFF. CDR3 bases: TGTGCCTGGAGTGTACGGGGGAACTATAATGAAAAACTGTTTTTT.

This sequence joins TRBV5-8 and TRBJ1-5, with D unresolved. Trimming left V 0 bases short and J 1 base short, with 8 bases between. This CDR3 contains 15 residues. The germline CDR1 and CDR2 sequences are SGHTS and YDEGEE. The CDR3 DNA reads TGTGCCAGCAGCTTGGAAACTAGAAGCAATCAGCCCCAGCATTTT. As protein: CASSLETRSNQPQHF.

The chain employs TRBV9 and TRBJ2-1; 9 bases match TRBD2. CDR1 and CDR2 from the germline V gene are SGDLS and YYNGEE. The CDR3 consists of 16 residues. J lost 10 bases, V lost 3 bases, and 14 bases had no gene match. The CDR3 DNA follows: TGTGCCAGCAGCGAGTGGGGACTAGCTGCATTCGGGGAGCAGTTCTTC. Its translation is CASSEWGLAAFGEQFF.

The chain recombines TRBV25-1 with TRBJ1-2, with 7 bases lining up with TRBD1. The germline CDR1 and CDR2 sequences are MGHDK and SYGVNS. J lost 8 bases, V lost 7 bases, and 4 bases had no gene match. The CDR3 has 11 residues. The DNA of the CDR3 is TGTGCCAGCAAGGGGGCCGGAGGCTACACCTTC. Encoded protein: CASKGAGGYTF.

This sequence joins TRBV28 and TRBJ1-1; no reliable D call. Per the germline V gene, CDR1 is MDHEN and CDR2 is SYDVKM. V was trimmed by 7 bases and J by 4 bases, leaving 13 bases between them. The CDR3 sequence is 13 residues long. This CDR3 is CASNVGIGTEAFF. As DNA, the CDR3 is TGTGCCAGCAACGTCGGGATTGGCACTGAAGCTTTCTTT.

This chain connects TRBV6-5 to TRBJ2-7; 7 bases map to TRBD2. Per germline, CDR1 MNHEY and CDR2 SVGAGI. The length of the CDR3 is 14 residues. V lost 2 bases to trimming and J lost 2 bases; unmatched junction nucleotides: 3. This CDR3 reads CASSYPGRAYEQYF. DNA for the CDR3: TGTGCCAGCAGTTACCCGGGGAGGGCCTACGAGCAGTACTTC.

The genes are TRBV30 and TRBJ1-3; D might be TRBD1 (6 bases). CDR1 and CDR2 from the germline V gene are GTSNPN and SVGIG (reference sequence). This CDR3 contains 17 residues. V was trimmed by 4 bases and J by 0 bases, leaving 19 bases between them. The CDR3 sequence: CAWNSGTPSYSGNTIYF. For the CDR3, the DNA is TGTGCCTGGAATTCCGGGACACCCTCATACTCTGGAAACACCATATATTTT.

This clone was counted only a few times. The J gene is TRBJ1-2, the V gene TRBV5-4, with a tentative D call TRBD1 (5 bases). V was cut by 0 bases and J by 4 bases, with 10 bases left in between. The germline gives CDR1 SGHNT, CDR2 YYREEE (reference sequence). The CDR3 has 14 amino acids. In nucleotides, the CDR3 is TGTGCCAGCAGCTTGGCAGGGATCCTCTATGGCTACACCTTC. Translation gives CASSLAGILYGYTF.

This rearrangement joins TRBV5-1 to TRBJ1-2; 8 bases line up with TRBD1. With 5 bases clipped from V and 8 bases from J, the junction kept 8 bases outside the gene matches. The CDR3 is 13 residues long. Germline CDR1 SGHRS, CDR2 YFSETQ. The CDR3 DNA reads as TGCGCCAGCAGACAGGACAGGGACCGGGGCTACACCTTC. Its translation is CASRQDRDRGYTF.

The CDR3 here is CASSYSYYEQYF. CDR3 bases: TGTGCCAGCAGTTACAGTTACTACGAGCAGTACTTC. This chain links TRBV7-9 with TRBJ2-7; D call uncertain. Germline-derived CDR1 and CDR2 are SEHNR and FQNEAQ (reference sequence). V was clipped by 6 bases and J by 3 bases, with 9 bases between them. The CDR3 contains 12 residues.

The chain uses TRBV7-9 and TRBJ2-5, with 8 bases aligning to TRBD2. Germline CDR1 and CDR2: SEHNR and FQNEAQ (reference sequence). After removal of 4 bases from V and 4 bases from J, the junction contained 5 bases not matched to a gene. The CDR3 is made up of 14 amino acids. The DNA of the CDR3 is TGTGCCAGCAGCTGGGGACTAGAGGGAGAGACCCAGTACTTC. Its protein is CASSWGLEGETQYF.

The CDR3, as DNA: TGTGCCAGCAGCTTAATGCGGGGGGCGCGAGAGACCCAGTACTTC. Encoded protein: CASSLMRGARETQYF. The chain has TRBV11-2 and TRBJ2-5; TRBD2 matches at 8 bases. From germline, CDR1 is SGHAT and CDR2 FQNNGV. The CDR3 spans 15 residues. Germline trimming cut 2 bases from V and 4 bases from J; bases unmatched to any gene: 6.

This clone has just a few counts. J is TRBJ2-1 and V is TRBV6-5; 10 positions match TRBD2. Germline values: CDR1 MNHEY, CDR2 SVGAGI. V gave up 6 bases and J gave up 2 bases; unmatched junction bases: 4. This CDR3 is built from 15 residues. Written as DNA, the CDR3 is TGTGCCAGCAGGGTCACTAGCGGGGCCTACAATGAGCAGTTCTTC. Its protein is CASRVTSGAYNEQFF.